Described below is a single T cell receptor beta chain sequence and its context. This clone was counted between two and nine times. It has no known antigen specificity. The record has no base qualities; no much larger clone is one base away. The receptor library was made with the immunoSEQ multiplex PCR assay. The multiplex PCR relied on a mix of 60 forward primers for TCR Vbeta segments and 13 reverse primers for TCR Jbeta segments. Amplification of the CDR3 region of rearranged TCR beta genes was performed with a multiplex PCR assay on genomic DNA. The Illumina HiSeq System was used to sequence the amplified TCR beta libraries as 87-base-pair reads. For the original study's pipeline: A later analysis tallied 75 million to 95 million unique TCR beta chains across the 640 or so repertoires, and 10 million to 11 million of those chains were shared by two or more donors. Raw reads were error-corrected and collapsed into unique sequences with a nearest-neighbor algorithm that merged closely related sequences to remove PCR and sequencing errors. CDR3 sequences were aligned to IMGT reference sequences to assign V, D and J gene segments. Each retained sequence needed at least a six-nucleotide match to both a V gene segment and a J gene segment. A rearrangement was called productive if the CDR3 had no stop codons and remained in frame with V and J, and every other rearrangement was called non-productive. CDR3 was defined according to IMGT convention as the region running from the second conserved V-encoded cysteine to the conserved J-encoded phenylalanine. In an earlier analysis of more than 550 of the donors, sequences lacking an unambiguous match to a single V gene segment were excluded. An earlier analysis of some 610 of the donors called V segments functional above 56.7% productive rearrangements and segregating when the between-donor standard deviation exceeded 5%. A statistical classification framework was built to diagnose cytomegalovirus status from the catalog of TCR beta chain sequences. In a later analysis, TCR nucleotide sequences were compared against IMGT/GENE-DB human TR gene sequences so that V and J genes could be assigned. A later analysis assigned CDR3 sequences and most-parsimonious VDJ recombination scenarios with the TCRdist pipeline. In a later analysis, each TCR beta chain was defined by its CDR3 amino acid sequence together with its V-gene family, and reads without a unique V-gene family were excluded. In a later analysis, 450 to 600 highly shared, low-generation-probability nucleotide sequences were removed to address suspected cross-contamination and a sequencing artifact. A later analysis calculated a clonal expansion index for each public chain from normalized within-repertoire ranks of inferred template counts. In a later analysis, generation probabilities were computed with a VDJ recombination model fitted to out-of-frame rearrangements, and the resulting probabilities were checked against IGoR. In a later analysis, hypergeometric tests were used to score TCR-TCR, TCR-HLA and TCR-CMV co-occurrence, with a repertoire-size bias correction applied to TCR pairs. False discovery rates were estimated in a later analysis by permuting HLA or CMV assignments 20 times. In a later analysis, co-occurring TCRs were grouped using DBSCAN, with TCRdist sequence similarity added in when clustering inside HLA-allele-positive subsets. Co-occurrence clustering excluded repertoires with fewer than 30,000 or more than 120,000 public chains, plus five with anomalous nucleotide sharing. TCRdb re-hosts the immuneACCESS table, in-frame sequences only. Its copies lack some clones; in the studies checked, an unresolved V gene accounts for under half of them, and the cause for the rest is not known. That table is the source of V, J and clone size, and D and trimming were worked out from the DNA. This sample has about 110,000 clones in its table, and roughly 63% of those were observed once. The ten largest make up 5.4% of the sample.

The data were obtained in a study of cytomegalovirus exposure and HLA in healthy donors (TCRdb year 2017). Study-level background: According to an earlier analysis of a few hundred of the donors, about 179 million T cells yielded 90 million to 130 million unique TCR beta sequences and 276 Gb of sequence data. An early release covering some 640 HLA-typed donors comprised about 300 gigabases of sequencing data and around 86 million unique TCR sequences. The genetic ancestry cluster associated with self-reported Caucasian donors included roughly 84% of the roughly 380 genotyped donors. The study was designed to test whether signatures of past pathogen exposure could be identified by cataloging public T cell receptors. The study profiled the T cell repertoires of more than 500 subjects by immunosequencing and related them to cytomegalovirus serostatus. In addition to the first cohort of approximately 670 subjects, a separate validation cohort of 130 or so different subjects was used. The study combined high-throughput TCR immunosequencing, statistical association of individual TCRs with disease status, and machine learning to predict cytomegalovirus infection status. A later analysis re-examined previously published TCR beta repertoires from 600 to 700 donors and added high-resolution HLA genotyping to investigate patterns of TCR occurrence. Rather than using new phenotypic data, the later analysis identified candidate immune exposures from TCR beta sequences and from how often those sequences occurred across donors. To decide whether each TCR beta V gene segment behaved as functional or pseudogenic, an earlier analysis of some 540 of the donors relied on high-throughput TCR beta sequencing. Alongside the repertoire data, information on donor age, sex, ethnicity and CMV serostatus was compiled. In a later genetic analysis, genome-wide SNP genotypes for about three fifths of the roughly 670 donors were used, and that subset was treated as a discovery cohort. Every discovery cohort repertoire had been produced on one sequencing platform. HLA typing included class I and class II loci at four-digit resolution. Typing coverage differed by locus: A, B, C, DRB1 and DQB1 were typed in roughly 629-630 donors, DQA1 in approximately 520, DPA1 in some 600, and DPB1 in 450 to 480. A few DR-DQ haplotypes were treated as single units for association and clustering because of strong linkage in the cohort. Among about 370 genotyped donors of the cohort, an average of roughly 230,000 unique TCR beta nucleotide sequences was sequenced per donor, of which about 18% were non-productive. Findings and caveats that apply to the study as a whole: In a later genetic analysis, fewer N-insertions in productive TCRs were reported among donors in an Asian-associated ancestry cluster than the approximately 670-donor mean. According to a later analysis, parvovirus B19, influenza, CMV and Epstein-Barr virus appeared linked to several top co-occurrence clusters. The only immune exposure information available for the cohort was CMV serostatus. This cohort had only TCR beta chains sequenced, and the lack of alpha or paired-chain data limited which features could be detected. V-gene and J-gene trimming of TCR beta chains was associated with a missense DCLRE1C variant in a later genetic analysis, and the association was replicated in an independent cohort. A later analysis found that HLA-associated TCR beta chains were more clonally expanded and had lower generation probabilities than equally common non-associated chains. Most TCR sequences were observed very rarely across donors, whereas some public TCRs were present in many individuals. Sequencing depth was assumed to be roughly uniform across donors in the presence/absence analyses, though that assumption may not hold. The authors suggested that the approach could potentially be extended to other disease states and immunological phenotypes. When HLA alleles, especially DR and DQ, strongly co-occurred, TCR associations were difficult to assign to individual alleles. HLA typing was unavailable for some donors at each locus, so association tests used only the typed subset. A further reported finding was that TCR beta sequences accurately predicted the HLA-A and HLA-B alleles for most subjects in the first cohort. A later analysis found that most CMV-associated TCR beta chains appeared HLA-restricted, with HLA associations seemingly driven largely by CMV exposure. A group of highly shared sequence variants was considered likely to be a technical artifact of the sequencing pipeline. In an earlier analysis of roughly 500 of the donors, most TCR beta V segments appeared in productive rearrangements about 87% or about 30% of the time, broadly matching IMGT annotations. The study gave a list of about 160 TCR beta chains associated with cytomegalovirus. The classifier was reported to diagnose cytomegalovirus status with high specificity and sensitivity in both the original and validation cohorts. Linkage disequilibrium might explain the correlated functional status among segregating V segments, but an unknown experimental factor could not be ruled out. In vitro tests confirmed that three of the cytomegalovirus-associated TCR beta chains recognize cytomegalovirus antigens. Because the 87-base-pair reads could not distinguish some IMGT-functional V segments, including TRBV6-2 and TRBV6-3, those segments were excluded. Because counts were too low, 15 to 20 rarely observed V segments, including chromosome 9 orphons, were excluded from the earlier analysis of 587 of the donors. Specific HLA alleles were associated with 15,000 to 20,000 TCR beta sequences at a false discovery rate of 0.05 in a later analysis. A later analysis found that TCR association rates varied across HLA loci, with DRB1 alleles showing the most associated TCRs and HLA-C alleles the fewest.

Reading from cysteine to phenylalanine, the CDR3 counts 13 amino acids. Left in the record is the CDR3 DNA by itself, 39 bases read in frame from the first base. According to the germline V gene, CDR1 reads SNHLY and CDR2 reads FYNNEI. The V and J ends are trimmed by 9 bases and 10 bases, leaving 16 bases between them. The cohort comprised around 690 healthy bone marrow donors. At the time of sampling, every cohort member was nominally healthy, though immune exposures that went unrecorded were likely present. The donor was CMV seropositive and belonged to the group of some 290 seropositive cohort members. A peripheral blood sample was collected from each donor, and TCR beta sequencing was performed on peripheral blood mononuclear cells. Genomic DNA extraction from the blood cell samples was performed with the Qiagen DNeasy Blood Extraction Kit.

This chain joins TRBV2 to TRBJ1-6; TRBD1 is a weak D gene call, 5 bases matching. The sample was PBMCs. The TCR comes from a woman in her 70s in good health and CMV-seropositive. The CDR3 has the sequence CARGPGGNSPLHF. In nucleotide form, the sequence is TGTGCCAGGGGACCGGGCGGGAACTCACCCCTCCACTTT.